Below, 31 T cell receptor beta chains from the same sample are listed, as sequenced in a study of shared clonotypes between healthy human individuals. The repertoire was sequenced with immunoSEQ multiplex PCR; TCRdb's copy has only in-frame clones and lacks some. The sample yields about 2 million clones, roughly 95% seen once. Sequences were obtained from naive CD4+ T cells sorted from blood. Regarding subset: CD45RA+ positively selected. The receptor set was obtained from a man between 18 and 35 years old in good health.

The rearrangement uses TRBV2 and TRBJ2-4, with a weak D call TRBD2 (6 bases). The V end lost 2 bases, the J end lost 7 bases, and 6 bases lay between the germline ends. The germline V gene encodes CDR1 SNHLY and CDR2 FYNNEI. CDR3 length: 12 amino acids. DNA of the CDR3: TGTGCCAGCAGTGAACTAGCGAACATTCAGTACTTC. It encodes CASSELANIQYF.

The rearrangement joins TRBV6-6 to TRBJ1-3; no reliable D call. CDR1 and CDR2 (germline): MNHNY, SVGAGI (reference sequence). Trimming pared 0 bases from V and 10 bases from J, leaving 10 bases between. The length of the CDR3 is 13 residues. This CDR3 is CASSYSIILTIYF. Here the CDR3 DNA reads TGTGCCAGCAGTTACTCGATCATTTTAACCATATATTTT.

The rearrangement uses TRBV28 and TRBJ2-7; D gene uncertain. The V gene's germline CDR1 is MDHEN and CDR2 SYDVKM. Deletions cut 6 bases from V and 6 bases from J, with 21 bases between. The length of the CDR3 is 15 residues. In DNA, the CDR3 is TGTGCCAGCAGCACCTTACGGTTCGGGCTGGCCGAGCAGTACTTC. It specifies CASSTLRFGLAEQYF. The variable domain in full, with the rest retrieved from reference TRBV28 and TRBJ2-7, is DVKVTQSSRYLVKRTGEKVFLECVQDMDHENMFWYRQDPGLGLRLIYFSYDVKMKEKGDIPEGYSVSREKKERFSLILESASTNQTSMYLCASSTLRFGLAEQYFGPGTRLTVT.

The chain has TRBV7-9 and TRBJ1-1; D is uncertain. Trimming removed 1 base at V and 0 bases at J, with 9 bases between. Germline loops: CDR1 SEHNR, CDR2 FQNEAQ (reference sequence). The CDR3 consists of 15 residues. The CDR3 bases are TGTGCCAGCAGCTTAGAGGCAGGCATGAACACTGAAGCTTTCTTT. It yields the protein CASSLEAGMNTEAFF. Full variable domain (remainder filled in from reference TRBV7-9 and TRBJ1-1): DTGVSQNPRHKITKRGQNVTFRCDPISEHNRLYWYRQTLGQGPEFLTYFQNEAQLEKSRLLSDRFSAERPKGSFSTLEIQRTEQGDSAMYLCASSLEAGMNTEAFFGQGTRLTVV.

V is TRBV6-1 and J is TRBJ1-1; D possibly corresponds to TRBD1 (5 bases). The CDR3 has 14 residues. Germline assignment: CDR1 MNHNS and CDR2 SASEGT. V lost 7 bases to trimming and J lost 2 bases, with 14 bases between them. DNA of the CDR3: TGTGCCAGCACGCGACCAGGGAAAAACACTGAAGCTTTCTTT. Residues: CASTRPGKNTEAFF.

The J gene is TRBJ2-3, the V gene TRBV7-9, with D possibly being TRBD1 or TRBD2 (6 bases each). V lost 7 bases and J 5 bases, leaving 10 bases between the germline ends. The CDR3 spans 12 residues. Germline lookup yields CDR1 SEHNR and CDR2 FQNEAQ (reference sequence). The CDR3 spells CASNRGQDTQYF. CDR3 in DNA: TGTGCCAGCAATCGGGGGCAAGATACGCAGTATTTT.

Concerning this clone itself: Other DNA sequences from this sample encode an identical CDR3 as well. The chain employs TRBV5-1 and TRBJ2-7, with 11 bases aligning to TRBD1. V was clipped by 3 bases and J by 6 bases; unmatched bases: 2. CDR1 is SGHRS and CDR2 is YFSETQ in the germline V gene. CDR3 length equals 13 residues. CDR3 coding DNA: TGCGCCAGCAGCTGGGACAGGGGGAGCGAGCAGTACTTC. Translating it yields CASSWDRGSEQYF.

Written as DNA, the CDR3 is TGCGCCAGCAGCTTGGATACTACGTCGACCGGGGAGCTGTTTTTT. Translating gives CASSLDTTSTGELFF. The chain employs TRBV5-1 and TRBJ2-2; D ambiguous. The CDR3 is 15 residues long. Germline V CDR1 and CDR2: SGHRS, YFSETQ. V gave up 0 bases and J gave up 5 bases, with 11 bases separating them. The full variable domain, rest sourced from reference TRBV5-1 and TRBJ2-2, is KAGVTQTPRYLIKTRGQQVTLSCSPISGHRSVSWYQQTPGQGLQFLFEYFSETQRNKGNFPGRFSGRQFSNSRSEMNVSTLELGDSALYLCASSLDTTSTGELFFGEGSRLTVL.

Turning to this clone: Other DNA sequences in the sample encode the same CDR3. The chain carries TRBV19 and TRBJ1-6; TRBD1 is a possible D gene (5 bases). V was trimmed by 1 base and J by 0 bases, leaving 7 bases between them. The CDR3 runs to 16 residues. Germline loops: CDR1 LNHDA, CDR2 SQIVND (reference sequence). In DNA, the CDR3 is TGTGCCAGTAGTATAGCAGGGAGCTCCTATAATTCACCCCTCCACTTT. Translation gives CASSIAGSSYNSPLHF.

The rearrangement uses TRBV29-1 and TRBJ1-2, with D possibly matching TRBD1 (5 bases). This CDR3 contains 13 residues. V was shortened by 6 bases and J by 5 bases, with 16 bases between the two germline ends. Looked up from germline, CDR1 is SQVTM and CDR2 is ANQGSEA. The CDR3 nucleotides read TGCAGCGTAGACACCGGGACGGGGTATGGCTACACCTTC. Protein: CSVDTGTGYGYTF.

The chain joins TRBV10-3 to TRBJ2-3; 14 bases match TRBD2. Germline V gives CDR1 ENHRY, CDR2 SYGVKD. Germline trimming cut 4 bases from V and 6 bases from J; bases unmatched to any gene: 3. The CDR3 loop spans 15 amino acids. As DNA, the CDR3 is TGTGCCATCAGTGCTGGGACTAGCGGGAGTGATACGCAGTATTTT. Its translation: CAISAGTSGSDTQYF.

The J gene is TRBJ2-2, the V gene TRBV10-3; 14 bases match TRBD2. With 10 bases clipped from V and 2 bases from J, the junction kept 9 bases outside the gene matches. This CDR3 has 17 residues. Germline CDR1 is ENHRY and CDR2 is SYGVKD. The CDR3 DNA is TGTGCCACCCTCGGACTAGCGGGGGGCTATAACACCGGGGAGCTGTTTTTT. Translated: CATLGLAGGYNTGELFF.

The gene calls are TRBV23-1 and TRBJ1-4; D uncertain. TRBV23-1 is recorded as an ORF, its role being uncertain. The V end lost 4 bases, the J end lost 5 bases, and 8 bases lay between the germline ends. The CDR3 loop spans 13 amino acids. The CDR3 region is CASSRKSNEKLFF. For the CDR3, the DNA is TGCGCCAGCAGTCGGAAATCAAATGAAAAACTGTTTTTT.

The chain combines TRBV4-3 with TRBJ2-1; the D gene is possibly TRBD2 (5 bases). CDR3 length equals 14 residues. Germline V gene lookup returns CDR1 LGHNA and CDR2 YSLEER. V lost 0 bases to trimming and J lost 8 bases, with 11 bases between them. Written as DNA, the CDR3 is TGCGCCAGCAGCCAAGATCTAGCCCAGGATGAGCAGTTCTTC. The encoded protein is CASSQDLAQDEQFF.

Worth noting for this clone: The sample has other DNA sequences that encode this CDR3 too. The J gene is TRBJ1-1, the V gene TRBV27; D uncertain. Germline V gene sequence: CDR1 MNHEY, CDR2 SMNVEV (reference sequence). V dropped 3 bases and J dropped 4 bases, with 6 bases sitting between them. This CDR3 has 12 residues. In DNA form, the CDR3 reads TGTGCCAGCAGTTTTCGGGGCACTGAAGCTTTCTTT. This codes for CASSFRGTEAFF.

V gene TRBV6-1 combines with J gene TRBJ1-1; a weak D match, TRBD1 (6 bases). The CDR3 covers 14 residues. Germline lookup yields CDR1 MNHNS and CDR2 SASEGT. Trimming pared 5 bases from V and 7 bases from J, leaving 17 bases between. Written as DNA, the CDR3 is TGTGCCAGCAGTCCCCGGACAGTACCTCATGAAGCTTTCTTT. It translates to CASSPRTVPHEAFF.

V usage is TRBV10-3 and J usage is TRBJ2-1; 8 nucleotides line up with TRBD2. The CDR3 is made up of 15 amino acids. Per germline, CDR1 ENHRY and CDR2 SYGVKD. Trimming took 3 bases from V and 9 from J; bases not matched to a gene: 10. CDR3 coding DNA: TGTGCCATCAGTGAAGGTCGGGGGGGCCAAGTTGAGCAGTTCTTC. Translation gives CAISEGRGGQVEQFF.

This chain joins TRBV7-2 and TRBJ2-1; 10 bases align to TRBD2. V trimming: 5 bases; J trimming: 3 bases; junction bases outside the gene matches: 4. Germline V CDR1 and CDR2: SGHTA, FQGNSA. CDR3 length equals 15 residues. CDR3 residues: CASSAGLAVYNEQFF. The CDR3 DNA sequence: TGTGCCAGCAGCGCAGGACTAGCGGTCTACAATGAGCAGTTCTTC. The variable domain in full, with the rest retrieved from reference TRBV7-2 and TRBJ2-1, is GAGVSQSPSNKVTEKGKDVELRCDPISGHTALYWYRQSLGQGLEFLIYFQGNSAPDKSGLPSDRFSAERTGGSVSTLTIQRTQQEDSAVYLCASSAGLAVYNEQFFGPGTRLTVL.

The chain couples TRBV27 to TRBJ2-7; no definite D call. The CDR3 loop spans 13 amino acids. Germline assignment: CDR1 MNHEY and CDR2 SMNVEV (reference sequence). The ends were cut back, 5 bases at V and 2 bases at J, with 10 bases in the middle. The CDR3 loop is CASSPREPYEQYF. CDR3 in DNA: TGTGCCAGCAGTCCACGAGAGCCCTACGAGCAGTACTTC.

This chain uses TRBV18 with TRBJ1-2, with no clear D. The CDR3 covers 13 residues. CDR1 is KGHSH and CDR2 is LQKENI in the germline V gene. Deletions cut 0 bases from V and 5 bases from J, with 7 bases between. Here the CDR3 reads CASSPPAEYGYTF. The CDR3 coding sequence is TGTGCCAGCTCACCACCGGCGGAATATGGCTACACCTTC.

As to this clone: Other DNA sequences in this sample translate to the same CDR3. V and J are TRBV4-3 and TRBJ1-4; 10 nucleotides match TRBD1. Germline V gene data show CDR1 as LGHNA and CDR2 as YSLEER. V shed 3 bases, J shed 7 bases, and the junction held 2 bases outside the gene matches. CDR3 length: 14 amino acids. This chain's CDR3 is CASSQGQGSEKLFF. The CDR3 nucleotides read TGCGCCAGCAGCCAGGGACAGGGGAGTGAAAAACTGTTTTTT.

In DNA form, the CDR3 reads TGTGCCAGCAGCAAACGGGACTATACTCAAGAGACCCAGTACTTC. Its translation is CASSKRDYTQETQYF. The chain combines TRBV21-1 with TRBJ2-5; the table names TRBD2, a call not compared with the DNA. TRBV21-1 represents a pseudogene. The CDR3 runs 15 residues.

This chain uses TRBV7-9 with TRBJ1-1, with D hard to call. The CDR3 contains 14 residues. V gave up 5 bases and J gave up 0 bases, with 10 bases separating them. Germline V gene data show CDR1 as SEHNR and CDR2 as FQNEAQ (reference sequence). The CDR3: CASSRPQVNTEAFF. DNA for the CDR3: TGTGCCAGCAGCCGACCTCAGGTGAACACTGAAGCTTTCTTT.

CDR3 loop: CASRPPFNTEAFF. CDR3 nucleotides: TGTGCCAGCCGGCCGCCCTTTAACACTGAAGCTTTCTTT. V is TRBV19 and J is TRBJ1-1; D gene uncertain. The V gene lost 9 bases and the J gene lost 2 bases, with 13 bases spanning the gap. The V gene's germline CDR1 is LNHDA and CDR2 SQIVND (reference sequence). The CDR3 has 13 amino acids.

The CDR3: CASSWGLAGVTNEQFF. The CDR3, as DNA: TGTGCCAGCAGTTGGGGACTAGCGGGGGTTACAAATGAGCAGTTCTTC. The chain joins TRBV28 to TRBJ2-1; 14 bases map to TRBD2. In germline, CDR1 is MDHEN, CDR2 SYDVKM. The CDR3 is made up of 16 amino acids. The trim removed 4 bases at V and 7 bases at J, leaving 6 bases unmatched.

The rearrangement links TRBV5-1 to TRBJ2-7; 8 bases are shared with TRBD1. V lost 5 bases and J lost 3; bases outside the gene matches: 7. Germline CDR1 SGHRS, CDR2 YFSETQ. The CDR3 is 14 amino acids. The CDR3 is CASSLPGGGYEQYF. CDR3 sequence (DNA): TGCGCCAGCAGTTTGCCAGGGGGCGGCTACGAGCAGTACTTC.

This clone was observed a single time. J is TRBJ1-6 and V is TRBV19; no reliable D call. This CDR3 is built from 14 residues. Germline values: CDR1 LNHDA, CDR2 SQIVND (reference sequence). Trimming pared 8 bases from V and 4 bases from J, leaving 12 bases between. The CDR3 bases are TGTGCCAGTCGAATCGGTTCTTATAATTCACCCCTCCACTTT. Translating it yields CASRIGSYNSPLHF.

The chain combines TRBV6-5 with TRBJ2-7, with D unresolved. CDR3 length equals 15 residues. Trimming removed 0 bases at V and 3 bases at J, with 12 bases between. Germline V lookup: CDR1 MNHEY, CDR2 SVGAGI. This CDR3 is CASSYSWSSFYEQYF. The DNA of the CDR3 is TGTGCCAGCAGTTACTCCTGGAGCAGTTTCTACGAGCAGTACTTC.

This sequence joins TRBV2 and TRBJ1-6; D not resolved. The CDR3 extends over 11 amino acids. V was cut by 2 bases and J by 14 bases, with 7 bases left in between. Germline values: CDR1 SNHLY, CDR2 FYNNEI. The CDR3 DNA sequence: TGTGCCAGCAGTGAAAATGTATCCCTCCACTTT. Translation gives CASSENVSLHF.

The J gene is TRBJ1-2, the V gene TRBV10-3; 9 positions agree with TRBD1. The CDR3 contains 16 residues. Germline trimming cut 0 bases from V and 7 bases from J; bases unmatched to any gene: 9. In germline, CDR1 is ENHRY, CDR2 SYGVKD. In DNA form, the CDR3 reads TGTGCCATCAGTGAGTCGACGGGGACAGGGCCGGGTGGCTACACCTTC. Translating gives CAISESTGTGPGGYTF.

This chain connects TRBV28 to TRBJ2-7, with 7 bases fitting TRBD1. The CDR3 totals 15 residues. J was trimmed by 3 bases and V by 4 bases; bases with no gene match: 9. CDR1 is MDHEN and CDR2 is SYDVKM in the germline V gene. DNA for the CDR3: TGTGCCAGCAGTTCCCCAGGGGGATACCACTACGAGCAGTACTTC. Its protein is CASSSPGGYHYEQYF.